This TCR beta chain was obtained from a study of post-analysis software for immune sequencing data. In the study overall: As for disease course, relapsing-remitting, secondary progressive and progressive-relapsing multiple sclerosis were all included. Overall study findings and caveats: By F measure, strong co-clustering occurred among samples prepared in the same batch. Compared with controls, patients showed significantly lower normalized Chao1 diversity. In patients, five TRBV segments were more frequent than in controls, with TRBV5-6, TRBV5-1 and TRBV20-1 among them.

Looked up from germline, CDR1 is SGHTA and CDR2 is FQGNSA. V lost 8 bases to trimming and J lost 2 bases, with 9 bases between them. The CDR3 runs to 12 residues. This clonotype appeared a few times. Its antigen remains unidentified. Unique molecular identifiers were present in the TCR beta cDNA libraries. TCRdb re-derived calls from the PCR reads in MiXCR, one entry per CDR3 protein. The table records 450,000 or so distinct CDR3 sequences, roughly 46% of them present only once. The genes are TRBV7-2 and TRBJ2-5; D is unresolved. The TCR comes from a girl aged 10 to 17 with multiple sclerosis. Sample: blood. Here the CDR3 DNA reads TGTGCCAGCTCACCACAACAAGAGACCCAGTACTTC. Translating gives CASSPQQETQYF.